Listed below are T cell receptor beta chains from one sample, sequenced in a study of regulatory T cells in long-lasting Graves disease. TCRdb reprocessed the multiplex PCR reads via MiXCR and lists one record per CDR3 protein. Of about 450,000 distinct CDR3 sequences listed, 14% are singletons. The sample was also linked to a second study, of T cells in Graves' hyperthyroidism and ophthalmopathy.

Sequencing was performed on peripheral blood mononuclear cells (PBMCs), taken at new diagnosis, from a patient treated with antithyroid drugs. The receptors shown here come from a woman in her fifties or sixties with Graves disease. Both conserved end residues are part of each CDR3. The order of the fields is CDR3 length, D gene, V gene, J gene, clone size, CDR3 DNA, CDR3 protein. D genes are given only for firm matches. Clone size appears in some rows only: once, few, many, or a class for an expanded clone.

17	TRBD2	TRBV20-1	TRBJ2-2	.	TGCAGTGCTAGCGGCGACCCTAGCGGAATGGACACCGGGGAGCTGTTTTTT	CSASGDPSGMDTGELFF
14	TRBD1	TRBV30	TRBJ2-7	few	TGTGCCTGGAATCGGGACAGAAACTCCTACGAGCAGTACTTC	CAWNRDRNSYEQYF
18	.	TRBV7-2	TRBJ2-1	many	TGTGCCAGCAGCTTAGAAACAGGCCCCCCGGTGGGATACAATGAGCAGTTCTTC	CASSLETGPPVGYNEQFF
17	TRBD2	TRBV5-6	TRBJ2-1	few	TGTGCCAGCAGCCAGAGCAGCGGGATGAGCTCCTACAATGAGCAGTTCTTC	CASSQSSGMSSYNEQFF
18	TRBD2	TRBV18	TRBJ2-7	.	TGTGCCAGCTCACCACGGGGTGTTAGCGGGAAAAATCACTACGAGCAGTACTTC	CASSPRGVSGKNHYEQYF
15	TRBD1	TRBV10-3	TRBJ1-4	many	TGTGCCATCAGTGCCTCGACAGGGAGGAACGAAAAACTGTTTTTT	CAISASTGRNEKLFF
15	TRBD2	TRBV20-1	TRBJ2-5	few	TGCAGTGCTAGACAAGGGCTAGCGGGAGACAAGACCCAGTACTTC	CSARQGLAGDKTQYF
15	TRBD2	TRBV3-1	TRBJ2-3	many	TGTGCCAGCAGCTTACGAGCGGGAGGCACAGATACGCAGTATTTT	CASSLRAGGTDTQYF
14	.	TRBV11-1	TRBJ1-1	many	TGTGCCAGCAGCCGAAGGACGGTGAACACTGAAGCTTTCTTT	CASSRRTVNTEAFF
12	.	TRBV3-1	TRBJ1-6	many	TGTGCCAGCGGGCAGACTAATTCACCCCTCCACTTT	CASGQTNSPLHF
14	TRBD2	TRBV2	TRBJ2-7	many	TGTGCCAGCAGCGGCCTAGCGGGAGGCGACGAGCAGTACTTC	CASSGLAGGDEQYF
15	.	TRBV18	TRBJ2-7	.	TGTGCCAGCTCACCACCATACCAGGGTTTGTACGAGCAGTACTTC	CASSPPYQGLYEQYF
15	TRBD1	TRBV7-6	TRBJ1-5	.	TGTGCCAGCAGCCCCGGGACAGAGCCGTATCAGCCCCAGCATTTT	CASSPGTEPYQPQHF
12	.	TRBV9	TRBJ1-2	.	TGTGCCAGCAGCGTAGGGGAGGGTGGCTACACCTTC	CASSVGEGGYTF
14	TRBD2	TRBV10-1	TRBJ2-1	few	TGCGCCAGCCGACTAGCGGGAGGGCCCTATGAGCAGTTCTTC	CASRLAGGPYEQFF
16	.	TRBV6-4	TRBJ2-1	.	TGTGCCAGCAGTGACTCTAGGAACACGGCTAGCAATGAGCAGTTCTTC	CASSDSRNTASNEQFF
14	.	TRBV25-1	TRBJ2-1	few	TGTGCCAGCGCAGACTTCTCCTCCTACAATGAGCAGTTCTTC	CASADFSSYNEQFF
14	.	TRBV28	TRBJ2-5	many	TGTGCCAGCAGTCCCGGGTTAGGCCAAGAGACCCAGTACTTC	CASSPGLGQETQYF
16	TRBD2	TRBV7-3	TRBJ2-7	many	TGTGCCAGCAGCTTAGTGCCTAGCGGGAGGGTCGACGAGCAGTACTTC	CASSLVPSGRVDEQYF
18	TRBD2	TRBV28	TRBJ2-5	many	TGTGCCAGCAGTTCCCTCTTTGCTATAGCGGGAGGCAGGGAGACCCAGTACTTC	CASSSLFAIAGGRETQYF
14	TRBD2	TRBV9	TRBJ2-7	.	TGTGCCAGCAGCGTGACTAGCCGGGCCTACGAGCAGTACTTC	CASSVTSRAYEQYF
11	.	TRBV29-1	TRBJ1-1	few	TGCAGCGCTCTACGGGGTTTTGGGGCTTTCTTT	CSALRGFGAFF
19	TRBD1	TRBV28	TRBJ2-2	many	TGTGCCAGCAGTTTGAATTTGGTTGCCGAGACAGGGGGCACCGGGGAGCTGTTTTTT	CASSLNLVAETGGTGELFF
14	.	TRBV19	TRBJ2-2	.	TGTGCCAGTAGTATATTGGGGAACACCGGGGAGCTGTTTTTT	CASSILGNTGELFF
14	.	TRBV10-3	TRBJ1-2	.	TGTGCCATCAGTTCACAGGGAGGGGTCTATGGCTACACCTTC	CAISSQGGVYGYTF
16	TRBD1	TRBV19	TRBJ1-1	many	TGTGCCAGTAGTCAAGACAGGGGGCATCGGAACACTGAAGCTTTCTTT	CASSQDRGHRNTEAFF
14	.	TRBV18	TRBJ2-7	many	TGTGCCAGCAGCCCCGGGACAACTACCTACGAGCAGTACTTC	CASSPGTTTYEQYF
16	TRBD2	TRBV27	TRBJ2-1	.	TGTGCCAGCAGTTTATGGTCTAGCGGGAGTTACAATGAGCAGTTCTTC	CASSLWSSGSYNEQFF
11	.	TRBV9	TRBJ2-7	.	TGTGCCACCCCCCTGCTAAACCAGGAGTACTTC	CATPLLNQEYF
15	.	TRBV10-3	TRBJ2-7	few	TGTGCCATCAGTGCGTCCCGGGACATCTCCTACGAGCAGTACTTC	CAISASRDISYEQYF
8	.	TRBV19	TRBJ2-7	few	TGTGCCATCTACGAGCAGTACTTC	CAIYEQYF
16	.	TRBV7-2	TRBJ1-2	few	TGTGCCAGCAGCTTTAATTACCTCCAATTTAACTATGGCTACACCTTC	CASSFNYLQFNYGYTF
11	.	TRBV2	TRBJ2-7	many	TGTGCCAGCAGTGACGGCTACGAGCAGTACTTC	CASSDGYEQYF
14	.	TRBV7-9	TRBJ1-3	few	TGTGCCAGCACTAAGGGCCTCTCTGGAAACACCATATATTTT	CASTKGLSGNTIYF
16	TRBD2	TRBV4-1	TRBJ2-7	.	TGCGCCAGCAGCCAAGGACCACTAGCGGGATCCTACGAGCAGTACTTC	CASSQGPLAGSYEQYF
20	TRBD2	TRBV12-3/TRBV12-4	TRBJ2-5	many	TGTGCCAGCAGTTTAAGTTTTTGGGGTGGTAGCGGGAGCAGCGCGGAGACCCAGTACTTC	CASSLSFWGGSGSSAETQYF
16	.	TRBV11-2	TRBJ2-4	many	TGTGCCAGCAGCCAACGAAGCCCACCGTTCGGGGACATTCAGTACTTC	CASSQRSPPFGDIQYF
16	TRBD2	TRBV11-2	TRBJ2-7	many	TGTGCCAGCAGCCTCATGGGACTAGCCAACTCCTACGAGCAGTACTTC	CASSLMGLANSYEQYF
15	TRBD2	TRBV7-8	TRBJ2-1	.	TGTGCCAGCACCCTAGCGGGAGGTCCCTACAATGAGCAGTTCTTC	CASTLAGGPYNEQFF
14	.	TRBV19	TRBJ2-7	few	TGTGCCAGTAGCCCTAGACTGACATCCTACGAGCAGTACTTC	CASSPRLTSYEQYF
11	.	TRBV20-1	TRBJ1-4	many	TGCAGTGCTTGGTATAATGAAAAACTGTTTTTT	CSAWYNEKLFF
15	TRBD1	TRBV18	TRBJ2-3	.	TGTGCCAGCTCACCCGGGACAGGGCACACAGATACGCAGTATTTT	CASSPGTGHTDTQYF
11	.	TRBV12-3/TRBV12-4	TRBJ2-2	many	TGTGCCAGCAGTCCCCCCGGGGAGCTGTTTTTT	CASSPPGELFF
11	.	TRBV28	TRBJ2-7	.	TGTGCCAGCAGTGACAAGTGCGAGCAGTACTTC	CASSDKCEQYF
16	.	TRBV20-1	TRBJ2-5	.	TGCAGTGCCAAGTTTTTGGACATCCTAAGAGCAGAGACCCAGTACTTC	CSAKFLDILRAETQYF
16	.	TRBV12-3/TRBV12-4	TRBJ2-6	many	TGTGCCAGCAGTTTAGTACAGACCTCTGGGGCCAACGTCCTGACTTTC	CASSLVQTSGANVLTF
13	.	TRBV4-2	TRBJ2-5	.	TGTGCCAGCAGCCACGACCGTAAAGAGACCCAGTACTTC	CASSHDRKETQYF
14	.	TRBV10-2	TRBJ2-2	many	TGCGCCAGCAGTGAGCAGGGATGGACCGGGGAGCTGTTTTTT	CASSEQGWTGELFF
16	TRBD1	TRBV28	TRBJ2-7	many	TGTGCCAGCAGTTTATCTGGACAGGGTTTCTCCTACGAGCAGTACTTC	CASSLSGQGFSYEQYF
14	TRBD1	TRBV6-1	TRBJ1-4	many	TGTGCCAGCAATTCAAGGACAGGGGGTGAAAAACTGTTTTTT	CASNSRTGGEKLFF
16	.	TRBV5-6	TRBJ2-5	few	TGTGCCAGCAGCTTGTTCGGAATCCCTACACAAGAGACCCAGTACTTC	CASSLFGIPTQETQYF
15	.	TRBV30	TRBJ1-4	.	TGTGCCTGGAGTGTCGGGCGACAGGATAATGAAAAACTGTTTTTT	CAWSVGRQDNEKLFF
13	TRBD1	TRBV28	TRBJ2-7	many	TGTGCCAGCAGTTCGGGACAGGGGTGGGAGCAGTACTTC	CASSSGQGWEQYF
15	TRBD1	TRBV30	TRBJ1-2	few	TGTGCCTGGACCAAACCGGACAGGGGGCGCGTCCGGCTCACCTTC	CAWTKPDRGRVRLTF
14	.	TRBV2	TRBJ2-7	many	TGTGCCAGCAGTGTGTGGCCGACTACCTACGAGCAGTACTTC	CASSVWPTTYEQYF
13	.	TRBV7-8	TRBJ1-2	many	TGTGCCAGCAGCTTAGCGAGGGGGTCTGGCTACACCTTC	CASSLARGSGYTF
16	TRBD1	TRBV6-1	TRBJ2-3	many	TGTGCCAGCAGTCCCGGGACAGTTGGTTTAGCAGATACGCAGTATTTT	CASSPGTVGLADTQYF
13	.	TRBV30	TRBJ2-7	.	TGTGCCTGGGCCAAAGGAGGCCCCTACGAGCAGTACTTC	CAWAKGGPYEQYF
12	.	TRBV29-1	TRBJ2-7	.	TGCAGCGTTGCCGAGGGGGGTGGCGAGCAGTACTTC	CSVAEGGGEQYF